The 21 T cell receptor beta chains below were found in one sample sequenced in a study of cytomegalovirus exposure and HLA in healthy donors. PCR amplification relied on 60 Vbeta primers (plus 13 Jbeta primers). Only in-frame clones appear in the TCRdb table, and some are missing; sequencing was by immunoSEQ multiplex PCR. The clone table shows tens of thousands of clones, with the ten largest holding about 11%. Material: PBMCs. The receptors were sampled from a woman aged 45-65 years in good health and CMV-seropositive.

The chain uses TRBV7-2 and TRBJ1-3; 7 bases line up with TRBD1. This CDR3 region has 15 residues. Trimming removed 6 bases from V and 4 bases from J; junction bases left unmatched: 9. The germline gives CDR1 SGHTA, CDR2 FQGNSA. CDR3 coding DNA: TGTGCCAGCAGGCCGAGGACAGGCAGGGGAAACACCATATATTTT. Protein: CASRPRTGRGNTIYF.

The chain is built from TRBV6-4 and TRBJ1-3; D unclear. Germline CDR1 reads MRHNA; CDR2 reads SNTAGT. V was clipped by 5 bases and J by 7 bases, with 15 bases between them. The CDR3 has 14 residues. The CDR3 protein is CASSYRGFPNTIYF. The CDR3 DNA reads as TGTGCCAGCAGTTACCGGGGTTTTCCCAACACCATATATTTT.

The CDR3: CASSRIVAELYEQYF. The DNA of the CDR3 is TGCGCCAGCAGCCGTATAGTAGCGGAACTCTACGAGCAGTACTTC. J is TRBJ2-7 and V is TRBV4-1; D possibly corresponds to TRBD2 (6 bases). Trimming removed 4 bases at V and 3 bases at J, with 16 bases between. CDR1 and CDR2 from the germline V gene are MGHRA and YSYEKL. This CDR3 has 15 residues.

The chain uses TRBV28 and TRBJ1-2; D is perhaps TRBD1 (5 bases). Germline V gene sequence: CDR1 MDHEN, CDR2 SYDVKM. The CDR3 extends over 14 amino acids. Trimming shortened V by 3 bases and J by 5 bases, and 13 bases separated the two germline ends. The CDR3: CASSFGGGVYGYTF. CDR3 DNA: TGTGCCAGCAGTTTCGGGGGAGGGGTATATGGCTACACCTTC.

V and J are TRBV19 and TRBJ2-7; 8 bases fit TRBD2. V shed 8 bases and J 0 bases; nucleotides not matched to a gene: 6. CDR3 length: 14 residues. Germline V lookup: CDR1 LNHDA, CDR2 SQIVND (reference sequence). The CDR3, as DNA: TGTGCCAGTCGGGAGGGTTACGGCTCCTACGAGCAGTACTTC. This sequence encodes CASREGYGSYEQYF.

V usage is TRBV18 and J usage is TRBJ2-7, with a tentative D call TRBD2 (6 bases). The germline V gene has CDR1 KGHSH and CDR2 LQKENI. This CDR3 contains 14 residues. V lost 2 bases and J 3 bases, leaving 11 bases between the germline ends. CDR3 coding DNA: TGTGCCAGCTCACCAGGAGGGTCACTCTACGAGCAGTACTTC. Translating gives CASSPGGSLYEQYF.

The J gene is TRBJ2-3, the V gene TRBV9; 9 bases agree with TRBD2. Germline values: CDR1 SGDLS, CDR2 YYNGEE. Trimming cost V 1 base and J 5 bases; bases outside gene matches: 2. This CDR3 is built from 14 residues. This chain's CDR3 is CASSVLTSGDTQYF. The CDR3 nucleotides read TGTGCCAGCAGCGTACTGACTAGCGGAGATACGCAGTATTTT. Together with reference TRBV9 and TRBJ2-3, the CDR3 gives the full variable domain: DSGVTQTPKHLITATGQRVTLRCSPRSGDLSVYWYQQSLDQGLQFLIQYYNGEERAKGNILERFSAQQFPDLHSELNLSSLELGDSALYFCASSVLTSGDTQYFGPGTRLTVL.

The chain is built from TRBV4-1 and TRBJ2-7; 8 nucleotides agree with TRBD2. Germline values: CDR1 MGHRA, CDR2 YSYEKL. V lost 1 base, J lost 2 bases, and 4 bases stayed unmatched. The CDR3 runs 15 residues. The CDR3 coding sequence is TGCGCCAGCAGCCAAGTGATCGGGGGGGCCTACGAGCAGTACTTC. It translates to CASSQVIGGAYEQYF.

V and J are TRBV30 and TRBJ1-4, with D possibly being TRBD1 (5 bases). This CDR3 is built from 13 residues. V was trimmed by 0 bases and J by 8 bases, leaving 10 bases between them. Germline V gives CDR1 GTSNPN, CDR2 SVGIG (reference sequence). CDR3 in amino acids: CAWSVQQGEKLFF. The CDR3 DNA reads as TGTGCCTGGAGTGTACAGCAGGGAGAAAAACTGTTTTTT.

The chain recombines TRBV4-1 with TRBJ1-2; D is unresolved. Germline V gene data show CDR1 as MGHRA and CDR2 as YSYEKL. The CDR3 contains 14 residues. V was clipped by 3 bases and J by 3 bases, with 11 bases between them. CDR3 loop: CASSHPGEYYGYTF. The DNA of the CDR3 is TGCGCCAGCAGCCATCCCGGAGAATACTATGGCTACACCTTC.

V and J are TRBV6-5 and TRBJ1-1; tentatively, D is TRBD1 (5 bases). CDR3 size: 13 residues. Germline V gene lookup returns CDR1 MNHEY and CDR2 SVGAGI. V gave up 7 bases and J gave up 4 bases, with 13 bases separating them. The CDR3 nucleotides are TGTGCCAGCAAAGTTTTCCAGGGCACTGAAGCTTTCTTT. Protein product: CASKVFQGTEAFF.

The chain recombines TRBV7-7 with TRBJ1-1, with D hard to call. The CDR3 is 11 amino acids. Trimming removed 5 bases from V and 14 bases from J, with 15 bases in between. Germline CDR1 reads SSHAT; CDR2 reads FNYEAQ (reference sequence). The DNA of the CDR3 is TGTGCCAGCAGCAGCGGACCGGTAGTATTCTTT. It encodes CASSSGPVVFF.

The chain joins TRBV14 to TRBJ1-4; no firm D call. The V end lost 4 bases, the J end lost 10 bases, and 10 bases lay between the germline ends. This CDR3 contains 12 residues. Germline CDR1 reads SGHDN; CDR2 reads FVKESK. The CDR3 DNA is TGTGCCAGCAGCCCATCGTGGCCAAAACTGTTTTTT. This codes for CASSPSWPKLFF.

This chain links TRBV30 with TRBJ1-2; 7 nucleotides agree with TRBD1. Per the germline V gene, CDR1 is GTSNPN and CDR2 is SVGIG (reference sequence). V shed 2 bases and J 8 bases; nucleotides not matched to a gene: 11. The CDR3 covers 14 residues. The CDR3 spells CAWSPTYRGAGYTF. The DNA for the CDR3 is TGTGCCTGGAGTCCCACTTACAGGGGAGCCGGCTACACCTTC.

This chain connects TRBV9 to TRBJ2-2; TRBD2 matches 10 bases. CDR3 length: 14 amino acids. The V segment lost 4 bases and the J segment 6 bases; nucleotides outside the gene matches: 3. Looked up from germline, CDR1 is SGDLS and CDR2 is YYNGEE. The CDR3 loop reads CASSYGLAAGELFF. CDR3 DNA sequence: TGTGCCAGCAGCTACGGACTAGCGGCCGGGGAGCTGTTTTTT. The whole variable domain, remainder taken from reference TRBV9 and TRBJ2-2, is DSGVTQTPKHLITATGQRVTLRCSPRSGDLSVYWYQQSLDQGLQFLIQYYNGEERAKGNILERFSAQQFPDLHSELNLSSLELGDSALYFCASSYGLAAGELFFGEGSRLTVL.

The chain links TRBV18 to TRBJ2-3; D may be TRBD2 (6 bases). The CDR3 is 15 residues long. Germline V gives CDR1 KGHSH, CDR2 LQKENI. The V end lost 5 bases, the J end lost 5 bases, and 17 bases lay between the germline ends. Here the CDR3 reads CASSTSGPRGDTQYF. The CDR3 DNA reads TGTGCCAGCTCAACAAGCGGGCCCAGAGGAGATACGCAGTATTTT.

The V gene is TRBV12-5, the J gene TRBJ2-2, with D perhaps TRBD1 (5 bases). Germline V gives CDR1 LGHNT, CDR2 FRNRAP. This CDR3 spans 18 amino acids. The ends were cut back, 5 bases at V and 1 base at J, with 20 bases in the middle. The CDR3 spells CASGPTVGRVVNTGELFF. CDR3 nucleotides: TGTGCTAGTGGTCCCACAGTCGGCAGGGTAGTGAACACCGGGGAGCTGTTTTTT.

This chain links TRBV5-8 with TRBJ2-1; D possibly corresponds to TRBD2 (7 bases). CDR1 and CDR2 (germline): SGHTS, YDEGEE. V gave up 4 bases and J gave up 7 bases, with 15 bases separating them. The CDR3 is 14 residues long. The DNA of the CDR3 is TGTGCCAGCAGCCGGGGGGCAGGGGTTAATGAGCAGTTCTTC. It translates to CASSRGAGVNEQFF.

The chain is built from TRBV18 and TRBJ2-2, with TRBD2 matching 10 bases. After removal of 4 bases from V and 6 bases from J, the junction contained 11 bases not matched to a gene. Germline values: CDR1 KGHSH, CDR2 LQKENI. There are 17 residues in the CDR3. The CDR3 coding sequence is TGTGCCAGCTCACTGAATTCGGGGCTAGCGGGAGCCGGGGAGCTGTTTTTT. Translated, it gives CASSLNSGLAGAGELFF.

V is TRBV5-6 and J is TRBJ1-5; the match to TRBD1 covers 8 bases. The J segment lost 6 bases and the V segment lost 4 bases, leaving 6 bases of the junction unmatched. Germline V gives CDR1 SGHDT, CDR2 YYEEEE. The CDR3 extends over 14 amino acids. This CDR3 is CASSPGTGIQPQHF. Written as DNA, the CDR3 is TGTGCCAGCAGCCCCGGGACAGGAATTCAGCCCCAGCATTTT.

The gene calls are TRBV5-1 and TRBJ2-1, with TRBD2 matching over 12 bases. Germline V gene data show CDR1 as SGHRS and CDR2 as YFSETQ. V gave up 2 bases and J gave up 5 bases; unmatched junction bases: 2. This CDR3 has 15 amino acids. The CDR3 DNA reads TGCGCCAGCAGCTTAGGACTAGCGGGGAACAATGAGCAGTTCTTC. Translating gives CASSLGLAGNNEQFF.